This T cell receptor beta chain was observed in a study of beta chain features in type 1 diabetes. As for the study in general: Across every sample, some 110 million sorted cells were examined in total. General study results and limits: Diminished insertions and augmented deletions at VDJ junctions characterized type 1 diabetes patients. Patients with Type 1 diabetes showed moderately but significantly shorter TCRB CDR3s in all four CD4+ subsets.

Expressed TCRB transcripts were sequenced because the isolated RNA had all been reverse transcribed beforehand. The data were produced by immunoSEQ multiplex PCR, yet TCRdb's version contains in-frame clones alone and is incomplete. The table lists some 200,000 clones, about a tenth of them singletons. Germline lookup yields CDR1 MDHEN and CDR2 SYDVKM. The CDR3 has 16 residues. V was shortened by 4 bases and J by 4 bases, with 17 bases between the two germline ends. One heparinised draw of blood, averaging approximately 110 mL, came from each donor. There are a few counts of this clone. Its specificity is unknown.

The receptor's source is a man between 18 and 35 years old in good health. The source material was central memory CD4+ T cells from blood. V gene TRBV28 combines with J gene TRBJ2-1; D is possibly TRBD2 (5 bases). The CDR3 loop reads CASSYPAERPYNEQFF. The CDR3 DNA follows: TGTGCCAGCAGTTACCCCGCGGAGCGGCCTTACAATGAGCAGTTCTTC.